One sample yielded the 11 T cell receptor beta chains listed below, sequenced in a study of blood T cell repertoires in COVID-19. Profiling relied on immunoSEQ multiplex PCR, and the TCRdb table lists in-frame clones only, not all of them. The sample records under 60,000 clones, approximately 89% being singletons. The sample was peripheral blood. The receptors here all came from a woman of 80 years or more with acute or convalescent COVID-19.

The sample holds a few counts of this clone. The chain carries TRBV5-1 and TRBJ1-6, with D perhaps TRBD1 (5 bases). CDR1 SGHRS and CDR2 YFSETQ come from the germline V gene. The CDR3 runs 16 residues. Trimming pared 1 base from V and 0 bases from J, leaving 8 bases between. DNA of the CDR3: TGCGCCAGCAGCTTGACAGGAAGCTCCTATAATTCACCCCTCCACTTT. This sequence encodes CASSLTGSSYNSPLHF.

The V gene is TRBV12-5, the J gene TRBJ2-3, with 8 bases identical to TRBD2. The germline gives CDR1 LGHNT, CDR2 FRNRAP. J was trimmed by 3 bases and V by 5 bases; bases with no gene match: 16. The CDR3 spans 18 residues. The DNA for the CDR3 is TGTGCTAGTGGTACAAGAACTAGCGGCGGAGACATGACAGATACGCAGTATTTT. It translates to CASGTRTSGGDMTDTQYF.

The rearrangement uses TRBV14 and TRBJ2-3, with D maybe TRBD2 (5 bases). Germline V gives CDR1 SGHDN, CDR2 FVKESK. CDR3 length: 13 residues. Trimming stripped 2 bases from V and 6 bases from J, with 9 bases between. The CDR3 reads CASSQRLADTQYF. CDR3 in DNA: TGTGCCAGCAGCCAACGTCTAGCCGATACGCAGTATTTT.

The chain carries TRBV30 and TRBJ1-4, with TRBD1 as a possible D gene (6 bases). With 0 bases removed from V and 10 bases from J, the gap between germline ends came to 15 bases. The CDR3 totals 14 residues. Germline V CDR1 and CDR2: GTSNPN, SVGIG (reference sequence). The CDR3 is CAWSVQGGGRKLFF. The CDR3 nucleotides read TGTGCCTGGAGTGTTCAGGGAGGGGGGCGAAAACTGTTTTTT.

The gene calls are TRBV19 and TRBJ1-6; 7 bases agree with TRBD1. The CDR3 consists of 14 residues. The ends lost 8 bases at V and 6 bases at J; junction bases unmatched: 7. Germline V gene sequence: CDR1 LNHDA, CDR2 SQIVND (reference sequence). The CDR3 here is CASRTGQSNSPLHF. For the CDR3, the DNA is TGTGCCAGTCGGACGGGACAGTCTAATTCACCCCTCCACTTT.

CDR3 sequence: CASSKTSGSSYEQYF. The CDR3 DNA sequence: TGTGCCAGCAGTAAAACTAGCGGGAGCTCCTACGAGCAGTACTTC. The rearrangement joins TRBV6-1 to TRBJ2-7, with 11 bases identical to TRBD2. Germline V CDR1 and CDR2: MNHNS, SASEGT. V lost 5 bases to trimming and J lost 0 bases; unmatched junction nucleotides: 3. The CDR3 spans 15 residues.

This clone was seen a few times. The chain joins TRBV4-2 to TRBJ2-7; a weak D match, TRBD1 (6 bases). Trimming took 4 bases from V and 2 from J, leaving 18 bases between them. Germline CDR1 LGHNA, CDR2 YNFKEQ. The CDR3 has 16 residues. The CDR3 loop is CASSPDPTGTTYEQYF. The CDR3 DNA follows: TGTGCCAGCAGCCCCGATCCGACAGGCACGACCTACGAGCAGTACTTC.

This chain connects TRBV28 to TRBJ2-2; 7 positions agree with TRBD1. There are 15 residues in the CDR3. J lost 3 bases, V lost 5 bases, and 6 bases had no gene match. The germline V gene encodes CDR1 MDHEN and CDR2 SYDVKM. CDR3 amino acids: CASSPTGEYTGELFF. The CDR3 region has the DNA TGTGCCAGCAGTCCCACAGGGGAGTACACCGGGGAGCTGTTTTTT.

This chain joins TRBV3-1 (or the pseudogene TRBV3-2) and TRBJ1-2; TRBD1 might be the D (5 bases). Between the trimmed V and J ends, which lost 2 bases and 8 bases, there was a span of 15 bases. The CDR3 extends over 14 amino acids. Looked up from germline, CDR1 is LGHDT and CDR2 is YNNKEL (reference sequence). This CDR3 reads CASSQLTGLGGYTF. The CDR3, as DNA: TGTGCCAGCAGCCAACTAACAGGATTAGGAGGCTACACCTTC.

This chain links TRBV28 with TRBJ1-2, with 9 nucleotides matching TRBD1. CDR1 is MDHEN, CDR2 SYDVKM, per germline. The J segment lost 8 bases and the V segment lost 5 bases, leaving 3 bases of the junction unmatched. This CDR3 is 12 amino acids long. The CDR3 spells CASSTQGAGYTF. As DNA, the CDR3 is TGTGCCAGCAGTACACAGGGGGCGGGCTACACCTTC.

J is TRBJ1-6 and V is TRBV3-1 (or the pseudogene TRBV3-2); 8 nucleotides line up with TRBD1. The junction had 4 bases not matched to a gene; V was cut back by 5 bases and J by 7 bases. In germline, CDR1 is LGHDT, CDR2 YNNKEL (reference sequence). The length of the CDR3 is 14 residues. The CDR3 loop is CASSYRDRNSPLHF. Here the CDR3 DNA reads TGTGCCAGCAGCTACCGGGACAGGAATTCACCCCTCCACTTT.